Sequencing of this TCR beta chain was carried out in a study of OX40 agonist ivuxolimab in advanced cancers. CDR1 MNHNY and CDR2 SVGAGI come from the germline V gene (reference sequence). The CDR3 contains 14 residues. The V gene lost 6 bases and the J gene lost 5 bases, with 17 bases spanning the gap. The table came from immunoSEQ multiplex PCR; TCRdb's copy has only in-frame clones and leaves some out. The sample records more than 55,000 clones, 88% being singletons. This sequence originates from an adult with an advanced solid tumor such as melanoma, head and neck, liver or kidney cancer. Sequencing was performed on CD4+ or CD8+ T cells sorted from blood, taken in a trial of the OX40 agonist ivuxolimab. The rearrangement uses TRBV6-6 and TRBJ2-7, with D perhaps TRBD1 (5 bases). The chain's CDR3 is CASSPSPTVDEQYF. CDR3 sequence (DNA): TGTGCCAGCAGCCCTAGTCCGACAGTGGACGAGCAGTACTTC.